The rows below give T cell receptor beta chains drawn from one sample of a study of T cells after posttransplantation cyclophosphamide. Generated by immunoSEQ multiplex PCR, the TCRdb table keeps only in-frame clones and is missing some. This sample has roughly 30,000 clones, with 85% to 90% found just once. The material sequenced was PBMCs. Receptors were obtained from a woman in her 40s with a blood cancer, CMV-positive, and with a related stem cell donor. Both conserved end residues are part of each CDR3. A D gene is named only where the DNA matches it firmly. Not all rows give a size; the values are once, few, many and, for expanded clones, a class.

clone size	D gene	J gene	CDR3 length	V gene	CDR3 DNA	CDR3 protein
NA	TRBD1	TRBJ2-2	15	TRBV2	TGTGCCAGCAGTGAGACAGGGATAAACACCGGGGAGCTGTTTTTT	CASSETGINTGELFF
NA	TRBD1	TRBJ1-6	16	TRBV2	TGTGCCAGCAGCCGAAACCGGGACAGGGGGTTTTCACCCCTCCACTTT	CASSRNRDRGFSPLHF
once	NA	TRBJ1-5	14	TRBV5-1	TGCGCCAGCAGCTTGGGAGGTAGCAATCAGCCCCAGCATTTT	CASSLGGSNQPQHF
NA	TRBD1	TRBJ2-1	20	TRBV6-4	TGTGCCAGCAGCCAATTTCTCCGGGACAGAAAGGAAGGGGACTACAATGAGCAGTTCTTC	CASSQFLRDRKEGDYNEQFF
NA	NA	TRBJ1-5	16	TRBV7-8	TGTGCCAGCAGCTTAGCTGGCGGAGGAGGCAATCAGCCCCAGCATTTT	CASSLAGGGGNQPQHF
NA	NA	TRBJ1-4	15	TRBV4-1	TGCGCCAGCAGCCGGCCTGGACAGCTTAATGAAAAACTGTTTTTT	CASSRPGQLNEKLFF
NA	TRBD1	TRBJ1-1	15	TRBV7-6	TGTGCCAGCAGCTTAGGAGTGACAGGGGAAACTGAAGCTTTCTTT	CASSLGVTGETEAFF
NA	NA	TRBJ2-2	18	TRBV11-2	TGTGCCAGCAGCTTAAGTCTTAGGCTTAGGGGGAACACCGGGGAGCTGTTTTTT	CASSLSLRLRGNTGELFF
NA	TRBD2	TRBJ2-3	13	TRBV6-5	TGTGCCACCGGACTAGCTAGCACAGATACGCAGTATTTT	CATGLASTDTQYF
NA	NA	TRBJ2-1	14	TRBV11-2	TGTGCCAGCAGCTTAGAGCGGGGTCTGATTGAGCAGTTCTTC	CASSLERGLIEQFF
NA	NA	TRBJ2-7	17	TRBV15	TGTGCCACCAGCACCAGTAGAATCCGGACAGTCTCCTACGAGCAGTACTTC	CATSTSRIRTVSYEQYF
NA	TRBD2	TRBJ2-2	17	TRBV5-5	TGTGCCGGGGCGGACGGCACTAGCGGGGGGGGGACCGGGGAGCTGTTTTTT	CAGADGTSGGGTGELFF
NA	TRBD1	TRBJ2-6	14	TRBV5-4	TGTGCCGGCCACAGGGGCCCTGGGGCCAACGTCCTGACTTTC	CAGHRGPGANVLTF
NA	TRBD1	TRBJ2-2	14	TRBV5-6	TGTGCCAGCAGCTTAGGACAGGGGACCGGGGAGCTGTTTTTT	CASSLGQGTGELFF
NA	NA	TRBJ1-2	15	TRBV28	TGTGCCAGCAGTTCCCCGACAGGAGATAACTATGGCTACACCTTC	CASSSPTGDNYGYTF
NA	NA	TRBJ1-1	16	TRBV10-3	TGTGCCATCAGTGAGACAACCGGGGTCTTGGGCACTGAAGCTTTCTTT	CAISETTGVLGTEAFF
NA	TRBD2	TRBJ2-7	16	TRBV5-4	TGTGCCAGCAGCACGACCCTAGCGGCAAGCTCCTACGAGCAGTACTTC	CASSTTLAASSYEQYF
NA	NA	TRBJ1-5	15	TRBV7-2	TGTGCCAGCAGCTTAGGACAGAGAAACAATCAGCCCCAGCATTTT	CASSLGQRNNQPQHF
NA	NA	TRBJ2-1	14	TRBV11-2	TGTGCCAGCAGCCCCTTAGCGGCGGAGGGTGAGCAGTTCTTC	CASSPLAAEGEQFF
NA	TRBD1	TRBJ2-7	16	TRBV7-9	TGTGCCAGCAGCGGTAGGGACAGGGTCGGCTCCTACGAGCAGTACTTC	CASSGRDRVGSYEQYF
NA	TRBD1	TRBJ1-4	14	TRBV7-2	TGTGCCAGCAGCCCGGGACAGGGTGGAGAAAAACTGTTTTTT	CASSPGQGGEKLFF
NA	TRBD2	TRBJ2-7	15	TRBV9	TGTGCCAGCAGCGTAGGAGCGGGAGGCTCCTACGAGCAGTACTTC	CASSVGAGGSYEQYF